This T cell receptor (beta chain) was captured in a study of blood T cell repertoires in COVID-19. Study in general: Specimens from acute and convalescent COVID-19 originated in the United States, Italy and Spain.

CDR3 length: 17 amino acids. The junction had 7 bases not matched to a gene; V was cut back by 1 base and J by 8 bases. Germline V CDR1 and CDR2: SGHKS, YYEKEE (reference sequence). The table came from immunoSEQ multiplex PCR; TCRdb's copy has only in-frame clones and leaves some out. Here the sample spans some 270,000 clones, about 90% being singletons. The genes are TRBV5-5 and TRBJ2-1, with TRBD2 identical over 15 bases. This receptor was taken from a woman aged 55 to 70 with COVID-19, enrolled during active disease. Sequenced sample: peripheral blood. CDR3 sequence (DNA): TGTGCCAGCAGCTTGCAACGGACTAGCGGGGGGGTGGATGAGCAGTTCTTC. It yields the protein CASSLQRTSGGVDEQFF.